A single sample gave rise to the 21 T cell receptor beta chains below, sequenced in a study of T cell responses to AZD1222 COVID-19 vaccine. Profiling relied on immunoSEQ multiplex PCR, and the TCRdb table lists in-frame clones only, not all of them. The sample contains more than 95,000 clones, more than 75% of which appear only once. Sequences were derived from peripheral blood, sampled 28 days after the second AZD1222 dose. These receptors were obtained from an adult who received the AZD1222 COVID-19 vaccine.

The CDR3 DNA reads TGTGCCAGCAGTTTCCTTGGTGGGGGTCCGAATGAGCAGTTCTTC. Its translation: CASSFLGGGPNEQFF. The V gene is TRBV27, the J gene TRBJ2-1; D may be TRBD1 or TRBD2 (5 bases each). CDR1 and CDR2 from the germline V gene are MNHEY and SMNVEV (reference sequence). The CDR3 covers 15 residues. V was shortened by 3 bases and J by 7 bases, with 16 bases between the two germline ends.

DNA for the CDR3: TGTGCTAGTGGTTTGGCAGGGGGCGACTATGGCTACACCTTC. It encodes CASGLAGGDYGYTF. V gene TRBV12-5 combines with J gene TRBJ1-2; 8 bases fit TRBD1. Germline CDR1 and CDR2: LGHNT and FRNRAP. J was trimmed by 3 bases and V by 1 base; bases with no gene match: 1. The CDR3 runs 14 residues.

This chain joins TRBV7-2 and TRBJ2-5; tentative D call: TRBD1 (5 bases). Trimming removed 3 bases at V and 2 bases at J, with 10 bases between. Per germline, CDR1 SGHTA and CDR2 FQGNSA. This CDR3 contains 14 residues. In DNA, the CDR3 is TGTGCCAGCAGCTTTACGACAGTACAAGAGACCCAGTACTTC. Translation gives CASSFTTVQETQYF.

V gene TRBV14 combines with J gene TRBJ1-1; a possible D gene is TRBD1 (5 bases). The CDR3 totals 15 residues. Germline V CDR1 and CDR2: SGHDN, FVKESK. V was clipped by 4 bases and J by 0 bases, with 12 bases between them. DNA for the CDR3: TGTGCCAGCAGCCCCCTGGGGGAGATGAACACTGAAGCTTTCTTT. Translation: CASSPLGEMNTEAFF.

The chain recombines TRBV5-1 with TRBJ2-5; perhaps TRBD1 as D (6 bases). Germline V CDR1 and CDR2: SGHRS, YFSETQ. V was trimmed by 5 bases and J by 5 bases, leaving 16 bases between them. The CDR3 spans 14 residues. CDR3 DNA: TGCGCCAGCAGAGTCTCAGGGGACGGGGAGACCCAGTACTTC. It is translated as CASRVSGDGETQYF.

V gene TRBV28 combines with J gene TRBJ1-2; the D gene is possibly TRBD1 (5 bases). The CDR3 is made up of 15 amino acids. V was trimmed by 2 bases and J by 3 bases, leaving 13 bases between them. Germline lookup yields CDR1 MDHEN and CDR2 SYDVKM. In DNA, the CDR3 is TGTGCCAGCAGTTTACCCTCAGGGTTCGACTATGGCTACACCTTC. Protein sequence: CASSLPSGFDYGYTF.

The V call is TRBV25-1, the J call TRBJ2-1, with 7 bases matching TRBD2. Germline CDR1 MGHDK, CDR2 SYGVNS. V was pared by 8 bases and J by 3 bases, with 10 bases of the junction left unmatched. This CDR3 comprises 15 residues. CDR3 protein: CASSRGTGGYNEQFF. DNA of the CDR3: TGTGCCAGCTCCCGAGGGACGGGGGGCTACAATGAGCAGTTCTTC.

This chain uses TRBV7-3 with TRBJ1-1; TRBD1 is a possible D gene (5 bases). Trimming took 0 bases from V and 0 from J, leaving 8 bases between them. Germline CDR1 SGHTA, CDR2 FQGTGA. The CDR3 has 15 residues. The CDR3 nucleotides are TGTGCCAGCAGCTTAACGACAGTCGTGAACACTGAAGCTTTCTTT. The encoded protein is CASSLTTVVNTEAFF.

This clone showed up just once. The V and J genes are TRBV6-5 and TRBJ2-7, with TRBD1 identical over 11 bases. This CDR3 region has 15 residues. Trimming at V came to 6 bases and at J to 4 bases, leaving 8 bases not matched to a gene. Germline-derived CDR1 and CDR2 are MNHEY and SVGAGI. The CDR3 sequence is CASRTGTGGIYEQYF. CDR3 in DNA: TGTGCCAGCAGAACAGGGACAGGGGGAATTTACGAGCAGTACTTC.

The chain links TRBV4-1 to TRBJ1-2; a weak D match, TRBD1 (5 bases). V shed 3 bases and J shed 4 bases, with 6 bases lying between them. The CDR3 loop spans 12 amino acids. In germline, CDR1 is MGHRA, CDR2 YSYEKL. The CDR3 nucleotides read TGCGCCAGCAGCCACAGGGTCTATGGCTACACCTTC. Its protein product is CASSHRVYGYTF.

This clone was observed many times. The chain joins TRBV5-6 to TRBJ2-7; TRBD1 aligns across 7 bases. Germline V gives CDR1 SGHDT, CDR2 YYEEEE. The CDR3 contains 17 residues. V lost 4 bases to trimming and J lost 0 bases; unmatched junction nucleotides: 13. The CDR3 reads CASSAIKPGQSSYEQYF. The CDR3 coding sequence is TGTGCCAGCAGCGCCATAAAACCGGGACAGAGCTCCTACGAGCAGTACTTC.

The chain is built from TRBV28 and TRBJ2-2; D is possibly TRBD1 or TRBD2 (6 bases each). Germline CDR1 MDHEN, CDR2 SYDVKM. This CDR3 region has 14 residues. CDR3 bases: TGTGCTGGGGGGCTGGCCGGGAGTATCGGGGAGCTGTTTTTT. It is translated as CAGGLAGSIGELFF.

DNA of the CDR3: TGTGCCAGCAGCTTTCCGGCGGGAGGGCCCGCCTACGAGCAGTACTTC. Translation: CASSFPAGGPAYEQYF. The chain has TRBV7-2 and TRBJ2-7; TRBD2 matches 9 bases. Germline-derived CDR1 and CDR2 are SGHTA and FQGNSA. The junction had 8 bases not matched to a gene; V was cut back by 3 bases and J by 2 bases. The CDR3 consists of 16 residues. The full variable domain, with the rest looked up from reference TRBV7-2 and TRBJ2-7, is GAGVSQSPSNKVTEKGKDVELRCDPISGHTALYWYRQSLGQGLEFLIYFQGNSAPDKSGLPSDRFSAERTGGSVSTLTIQRTQQEDSAVYLCASSFPAGGPAYEQYFGPGTRLTVT.

This chain joins TRBV14 and TRBJ2-1, with 7 bases identical to TRBD2. CDR1 and CDR2 (germline): SGHDN, FVKESK. V dropped 2 bases and J dropped 7; count of bases not matched to a gene: 5. The CDR3 runs to 14 residues. The CDR3 region is CASSQTGRMNEQFF. The CDR3 DNA sequence: TGTGCCAGCAGCCAAACCGGGAGGATGAATGAGCAGTTCTTC. The full variable domain, rest sourced from reference TRBV14 and TRBJ2-1, is EAGVTQFPSHSVIEKGQTVTLRCDPISGHDNLYWYRRVMGKEIKFLLHFVKESKQDESGMPNNRFLAERTGGTYSTLKVQPAELEDSGVYFCASSQTGRMNEQFFGPGTRLTVL.

CDR3 in DNA: TGTGCCAGCAGTTCTAACAGGGGAGGAGATCAGCCCCAGCATTTT. As protein: CASSSNRGGDQPQHF. The chain links TRBV6-2 or TRBV6-3 to TRBJ1-5, with 7 bases lining up with TRBD1. The germline CDR1 and CDR2 sequences are MNHEY and SVGEGT. V lost 4 bases and J lost 5; bases outside the gene matches: 8. This CDR3 has 15 amino acids.

The chain links TRBV7-2 to TRBJ2-2; TRBD2 matches 8 bases. The CDR3 extends over 18 amino acids. V shed 2 bases and J 4 bases; nucleotides not matched to a gene: 12. The germline V gene has CDR1 SGHTA and CDR2 FQGNSA. Here the CDR3 reads CASSLHTPGLVITGELFF. The CDR3 bases are TGTGCCAGCAGCTTACATACACCGGGACTAGTAATCACCGGGGAGCTGTTTTTT.

This rearrangement joins TRBV3-1 (or the pseudogene TRBV3-2) to TRBJ2-1; unclear D gene. From germline, CDR1 is LGHDT and CDR2 YNNKEL (reference sequence). This CDR3 has 18 amino acids. V lost 6 bases and J 4 bases, leaving 25 bases between the germline ends. The CDR3 reads CASSLSARSTTLYNEQFF. CDR3 nucleotide sequence: TGTGCCAGCAGTTTAAGTGCCCGGTCCACAACCCTTTACAATGAGCAGTTCTTC.

This chain's CDR3 is CASSLGAGSYEQYF. CDR3 nucleotides: TGTGCCAGCAGTCTCGGGGCGGGGTCCTACGAGCAGTACTTC. The chain couples TRBV25-1 to TRBJ2-7, with a tentative D call TRBD2 (6 bases). CDR1 MGHDK and CDR2 SYGVNS come from the germline V gene. Deletions cut 5 bases from V and 1 base from J, with 12 bases between. The CDR3 extends over 14 amino acids.

This chain links TRBV4-3 with TRBJ2-4, with 7 nucleotides matching TRBD2. The CDR3 has 14 amino acids. V shed 0 bases and J 9 bases; nucleotides not matched to a gene: 5. Looked up from germline, CDR1 is LGHNA and CDR2 is YSLEER. The chain's CDR3 is CASSQEHPGGIQYF. The CDR3 coding sequence is TGCGCCAGCAGCCAAGAGCACCCGGGAGGCATTCAGTACTTC.

The rearrangement links TRBV13 to TRBJ2-7; TRBD1 aligns across 7 bases. The J segment lost 7 bases and the V segment lost 5 bases, leaving 8 bases of the junction unmatched. CDR1 PRHDT and CDR2 FYEKMQ come from the germline V gene (reference sequence). The CDR3 spans 13 residues. The CDR3 bases are TGTGCCAGCAGCCGCCGGGACAGATGGGAGCAGTACTTC. This sequence encodes CASSRRDRWEQYF. Supplemented by reference TRBV13 and TRBJ2-7, the full variable domain reads AAGVIQSPRHLIKEKRETATLKCYPIPRHDTVYWYQQGPGQDPQFLISFYEKMQSDKGSIPDRFSAQQFSDYHSELNMSSLELGDSALYFCASSRRDRWEQYFGPGTRLTVT.

The J gene is TRBJ2-3, the V gene TRBV7-9, with 10 bases aligning to TRBD2. The CDR3 is 18 amino acids. V lost 4 bases and J lost 0; bases outside the gene matches: 10. Germline values: CDR1 SEHNR, CDR2 FQNEAQ (reference sequence). The CDR3 reads CASSSPGTSVTSTDTQYF. The CDR3 DNA follows: TGTGCCAGCAGCTCCCCCGGGACTAGCGTAACGAGCACAGATACGCAGTATTTT.